This TCR beta chain appears in the sequencing data of a study of blood T cells in healthy people across ages. Notes on the study in general: Researchers report that TCR beta diversity correlated strongly with naive T cell percentage.

The CDR3 sequence is 13 residues long. Trimming removed 5 bases from V and 1 base from J, with 11 bases in between. Germline CDR1 DFQATT, CDR2 SNEGSKA (reference sequence). A second about 7 to 11 cycle PCR used barcoded and J-beta primers. Per-sample output comprised a minimum of 2.5 million paired-end reads containing CDR3. TCRdb re-analysed the 5' RACE reads in MiXCR, keeping a single row per CDR3 protein. This table has about 1 million distinct CDR3 sequences, more than 40% appearing once. This clonotype turned up a few times. Its cognate antigen is unknown. V is TRBV20-1 and J is TRBJ2-5; D gene unclear. The source material was blood. This TCR came from a woman aged 60 to 75 in good health. CDR3 sequence (DNA): TGCAGTGCTCGTTTTGAGGCCCAAGAGACCCAGTACTTC. Protein product: CSARFEAQETQYF.